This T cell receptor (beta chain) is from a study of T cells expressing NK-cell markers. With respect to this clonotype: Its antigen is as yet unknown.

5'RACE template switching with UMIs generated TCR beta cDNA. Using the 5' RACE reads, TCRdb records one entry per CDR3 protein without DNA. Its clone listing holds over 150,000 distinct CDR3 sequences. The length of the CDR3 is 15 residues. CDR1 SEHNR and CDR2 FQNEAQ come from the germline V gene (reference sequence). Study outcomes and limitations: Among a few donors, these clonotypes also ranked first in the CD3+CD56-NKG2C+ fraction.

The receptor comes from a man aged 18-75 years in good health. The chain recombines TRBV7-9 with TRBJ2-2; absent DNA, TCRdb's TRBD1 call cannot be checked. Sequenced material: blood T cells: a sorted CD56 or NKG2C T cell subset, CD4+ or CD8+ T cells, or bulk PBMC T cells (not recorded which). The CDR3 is CAGIETDSNTGELFF.